This T cell receptor (beta chain) was identified during a study of T cell responses to AZD1222 COVID-19 vaccine. Study in general: Doses given second, at about 4 or about 12 weeks, were pooled.

General observations from the study: CD4 TCRs linked to vaccination spanned spike, dominating at 160-218 and 743-854. Donors, mostly white British, included more females; clonal diversity was possibly underestimated.

On this clone: The antigen is not known.

The CDR3 contains 14 residues. The ends were cut back, 1 base at V and 4 bases at J, with 8 bases in the middle. Germline CDR1 and CDR2: SGHRS and YFSETQ. Sequencing used immunoSEQ multiplex PCR; TCRdb keeps in-frame clones, though not all of them. The table includes 100,000 to 150,000 clones, around 86% detected once. This chain links TRBV5-1 with TRBJ1-4; D gene unclear. This specimen consisted of peripheral blood, obtained on day 0 of AZD1222 vaccination. This TCR was sampled from an adult in good health. CDR3: CASSLTDGNEKLFF. The CDR3, as DNA: TGCGCCAGCAGCTTGACAGACGGTAATGAAAAACTGTTTTTT.